The 29 T cell receptor beta chains listed next were all sequenced from one sample in a study of blood T cell repertoires in COVID-19 (dated by TCRdb to 2020 to 2022). The library was generated by the immunoSEQ multiplex PCR assay. Entries here come from immuneACCESS through TCRdb and include only in-frame sequences with V and J called. Some clones fail to appear in such tables; in the studies checked, an unresolved V gene covers under half of the shortfall, and the cause of the remainder is unknown. This sample gives about 38,000 clones in total; around 90% of them show up just once. Of the sample, under 5% falls within the top ten clones. The sample comprised peripheral blood. The receptors come from a man in his sixties with COVID-19, enrolled during active disease.

V usage is TRBV7-8 and J usage is TRBJ1-1; 7 bases match TRBD1. The CDR3 extends over 13 amino acids. Per the germline V gene, CDR1 is SGHVS and CDR2 is FQNEAQ. The V and J ends lost 3 bases and 3 bases, in that order; junction bases with no gene match: 1. The DNA of the CDR3 is TGTGCCAGCAGCTTTGGACAGGACACTGAAGCTTTCTTT. This codes for CASSFGQDTEAFF. The variable domain in full, with the rest retrieved from reference TRBV7-8 and TRBJ1-1, is GAGVSQSPRYKVAKRGQDVALRCDPISGHVSLFWYQQALGQGPEFLTYFQNEAQLDKSGLPSDRFFAERPEGSVSTLKIQRTQQEDSAVYLCASSFGQDTEAFFGQGTRLTVV.

The chain joins TRBV6-5 to TRBJ1-1; 10 bases map to TRBD1. Trimming took 7 bases from V and 4 from J; bases not matched to a gene: 9. Germline CDR1 MNHEY, CDR2 SVGAGI. This CDR3 has 15 residues. DNA for the CDR3: TGTGCCAGCATCGACAGGGGGCAGAGGTTCACTGAAGCTTTCTTT. This encodes CASIDRGQRFTEAFF.

The chain joins TRBV9 to TRBJ2-7; 9 bases fit TRBD2. The junction had 13 bases not matched to a gene; V was cut back by 3 bases and J by 3 bases. Germline lookup yields CDR1 SGDLS and CDR2 YYNGEE. There are 17 residues in the CDR3. CDR3 region: CASSAGGPREGRYEQYF. The CDR3 DNA sequence: TGTGCCAGCAGCGCGGGGGGACCGCGGGAGGGCCGCTACGAGCAGTACTTC.

This clone showed up just once. V is TRBV18 and J is TRBJ2-2, with D maybe TRBD1 (6 bases). Germline CDR1 and CDR2: KGHSH and LQKENI. The CDR3 runs to 17 residues. The V and J ends lost 0 bases and 3 bases respectively, with 14 bases between them. The CDR3 loop reads CASSPPVQGKDTGELFF. The CDR3 DNA is TGTGCCAGCTCACCACCAGTACAGGGAAAGGACACCGGGGAGCTGTTTTTT.

This clone was observed once. The chain links TRBV19 to TRBJ1-1, with D unclear. Per germline, CDR1 LNHDA and CDR2 SQIVND (reference sequence). V was shortened by 6 bases and J by 4 bases, with 15 bases between the two germline ends. The CDR3 is 14 residues long. The CDR3 reads CASSRGWALTEAFF. As DNA, the CDR3 is TGTGCCAGTAGCAGAGGGTGGGCCCTCACTGAAGCTTTCTTT.

This rearrangement joins TRBV10-1 to TRBJ1-1; D ambiguous. This CDR3 has 13 amino acids. V was clipped by 3 bases and J by 0 bases, with 5 bases between them. Germline lookup yields CDR1 WNHNN and CDR2 SYGVQD (reference sequence). The CDR3 DNA follows: TGCGCCAGCAGTGAACAGCTGAACACTGAAGCTTTCTTT. Protein: CASSEQLNTEAFF.

This sequence joins TRBV20-1 and TRBJ2-2; D remains unclear. The germline V gene encodes CDR1 DFQATT and CDR2 SNEGSKA (reference sequence). Trimming took off 3 bases at V and 1 base at J, with 12 bases between the two ends. The CDR3 runs to 15 residues. CDR3 nucleotide sequence: TGCAGTGCTAGTCCCCAAGGCGGGAACACCGGGGAGCTGTTTTTT. This gives the protein CSASPQGGNTGELFF.

The chain carries TRBV6-5 and TRBJ2-1; 9 bases line up with TRBD2. The germline CDR1 and CDR2 sequences are MNHEY and SVGAGI. The V segment lost 7 bases and the J segment 6 bases; nucleotides outside the gene matches: 7. This CDR3 has 14 residues. CDR3: CASTRSGRGNEQFF. Written as DNA, the CDR3 is TGTGCCAGCACTCGTAGCGGGAGAGGCAATGAGCAGTTCTTC.

The chain couples TRBV9 to TRBJ2-6; the D is unclear. The V gene lost 0 bases and the J gene lost 6 bases, with 4 bases spanning the gap. The CDR3 runs 13 residues. Germline V lookup: CDR1 SGDLS, CDR2 YYNGEE. CDR3 nucleotide sequence: TGTGCCAGCAGCGTAGGGGCGGCCAACGTCCTGACTTTC. Amino acids: CASSVGAANVLTF. The complete variable domain, with remaining parts taken from reference TRBV9 and TRBJ2-6, reads DSGVTQTPKHLITATGQRVTLRCSPRSGDLSVYWYQQSLDQGLQFLIQYYNGEERAKGNILERFSAQQFPDLHSELNLSSLELGDSALYFCASSVGAANVLTFGAGSRLTVL.

The chain links TRBV4-1 to TRBJ2-2; D is uncertain. Trimming cost V 6 bases and J 5 bases, with 4 bases left between them. The CDR3 extends over 11 amino acids. The germline gives CDR1 MGHRA, CDR2 YSYEKL. CDR3 nucleotide sequence: TGCGCCAGCAGTCCGACCGGGGAGCTGTTTTTT. This translates into CASSPTGELFF.

DNA for the CDR3: TGTGCCAGCAGCTTAGCGGCGGGGGCCGTTCGCACGCAGTATTTT. It codes for CASSLAAGAVRTQYF. This sequence joins TRBV11-1 and TRBJ2-3, with TRBD2 as a possible D gene (7 bases). The CDR3 is 15 residues long. Trimming removed 0 bases from V and 9 bases from J, with 16 bases in between. Germline-derived CDR1 and CDR2 are SGHAT and FQDESV (reference sequence).

The chain has TRBV2 and TRBJ1-1, with TRBD1 matching over 7 bases. Germline CDR1 and CDR2: SNHLY and FYNNEI. The CDR3 has 11 residues. The ends lost 4 bases at V and 12 bases at J; junction bases unmatched: 5. The CDR3 loop reads CASSGQGMSFF. DNA of the CDR3: TGTGCCAGCAGTGGACAGGGTATGTCTTTCTTT.

The chain is built from TRBV3-1 (or the pseudogene TRBV3-2) and TRBJ1-6; possible D gene TRBD1, 6 bases. With 7 bases removed from V and 8 bases from J, the gap between germline ends came to 15 bases. CDR3 length equals 14 residues. The germline V gene has CDR1 LGHDT and CDR2 YNNKEL (reference sequence). The CDR3 DNA sequence: TGTGCCAGCACACAGGGAGCTGGCGATTCACCCCTCCACTTT. Its protein product is CASTQGAGDSPLHF.

The CDR3 protein is CASSSDRGSGNTIYF. The DNA of the CDR3 is TGTGCCAGCAGCTCGGATCGAGGCTCTGGAAACACCATATATTTT. The chain carries TRBV5-6 and TRBJ1-3; D is ambiguous. V lost 3 bases to trimming and J lost 0 bases, with 10 bases between them. Germline V gene lookup returns CDR1 SGHDT and CDR2 YYEEEE. The CDR3 sequence is 15 residues long.

This clone was seen once. The chain has TRBV18 and TRBJ1-3, with TRBD1 as a possible D gene (5 bases). The germline V and J ends were trimmed by 0 bases and 4 bases, with 7 bases remaining between them. CDR1 and CDR2 (germline): KGHSH, LQKENI. The CDR3 has 14 residues. The CDR3 DNA is TGTGCCAGCTCACCACCTCCAGGGGGAAACACCATATATTTT. It specifies CASSPPPGGNTIYF.

This rearrangement joins TRBV2 to TRBJ2-2, with 9 bases identical to TRBD2. CDR3 length equals 14 residues. Germline CDR1 and CDR2: SNHLY and FYNNEI. V shed 6 bases, J shed 8 bases, and the junction held 7 bases outside the gene matches. The CDR3 sequence is CASRAGGSRGELFF. For the CDR3, the DNA is TGTGCCAGCAGAGCGGGAGGATCGAGGGGGGAGCTGTTTTTT.

The V call is TRBV4-2, the J call TRBJ2-2; 8 bases agree with TRBD2. Germline V gene data show CDR1 as LGHNA and CDR2 as YNFKEQ. V trimming: 3 bases; J trimming: 5 bases; junction bases outside the gene matches: 11. This CDR3 is built from 17 residues. CDR3: CASSHPGGASNTGELFF. As DNA, the CDR3 is TGTGCCAGCAGCCATCCCGGGGGGGCTAGTAATACCGGGGAGCTGTTTTTT.

V and J are TRBV2 and TRBJ2-5; 7 bases line up with TRBD1. The CDR3 totals 14 residues. Germline CDR1 SNHLY, CDR2 FYNNEI. Germline trimming cut 5 bases from V and 2 bases from J; bases unmatched to any gene: 5. The CDR3 sequence is CASSYDRDQETQYF. Written as DNA, the CDR3 is TGTGCCAGCAGTTACGACAGGGATCAAGAGACCCAGTACTTC.

The V call is TRBV27, the J call TRBJ2-7; 8 positions match TRBD1. The germline V gene has CDR1 MNHEY and CDR2 SMNVEV (reference sequence). There are 14 residues in the CDR3. The V gene end was trimmed by 3 bases and the J gene end by 6 bases; junction bases not matched to a gene: 7. CDR3 nucleotides: TGTGCCAGCAGTTTTGGGGCAGGGGGCGGCGAGCAGTACTTC. It encodes CASSFGAGGGEQYF.

V is TRBV30 and J is TRBJ1-5, with unresolved D. Germline-derived CDR1 and CDR2 are GTSNPN and SVGIG (reference sequence). V was shortened by 1 base and J by 2 bases, with 9 bases between the two germline ends. The CDR3 has 14 amino acids. CDR3 in DNA: TGTGCCTGGAGTGGAGGGTCCGGCAATCAGCCCCAGCATTTT. Protein product: CAWSGGSGNQPQHF.

This rearrangement joins TRBV3-1 (or the pseudogene TRBV3-2) to TRBJ1-1; D gene ambiguous. V shed 1 base and J shed 7 bases, with 13 bases lying between them. This CDR3 is built from 14 residues. Germline loops: CDR1 LGHDT, CDR2 YNNKEL (reference sequence). The CDR3, as DNA: TGTGCCAGCAGCCAAGCCGGGGTATCCTTTGAAGCTTTCTTT. It specifies CASSQAGVSFEAFF.

The chain combines TRBV27 with TRBJ1-1, with a weak D call TRBD1 (5 bases). V was cut by 3 bases and J by 3 bases, with 17 bases left in between. The CDR3 has 16 residues. CDR1 MNHEY and CDR2 SMNVEV come from the germline V gene (reference sequence). Here the CDR3 reads CASSFQQASVDTEAFF. CDR3 coding DNA: TGTGCCAGCAGTTTCCAACAGGCGTCCGTGGACACTGAAGCTTTCTTT.

The gene calls are TRBV9 and TRBJ2-1, with D possibly TRBD2 on 6 matching bases. Germline CDR1 is SGDLS and CDR2 is YYNGEE. CDR3 length equals 17 residues. V gave up 0 bases and J gave up 1 base, with 14 bases separating them. DNA of the CDR3: TGTGCCAGCAGCGTAGCGGCTAGCGACGTGTCCTACAATGAGCAGTTCTTC. Translated: CASSVAASDVSYNEQFF.

V and J are TRBV28 and TRBJ1-3; weak D call: TRBD1 (5 bases). Trimming took off 6 bases at V and 4 bases at J, with 13 bases between the two ends. The CDR3 runs 14 residues. Germline V CDR1 and CDR2: MDHEN, SYDVKM. CDR3 DNA: TGTGCCAGCAGCTTCGGAGGGGCCGGAAACACCATATATTTT. Translating it yields CASSFGGAGNTIYF.

V is TRBV5-4 and J is TRBJ2-7, with TRBD1 as a possible D gene (6 bases). The CDR3 length is 15 residues. Trimming left V 1 base short and J 4 bases short, with 15 bases between. Germline lookup yields CDR1 SGHNT and CDR2 YYREEE (reference sequence). The CDR3 region is CASSLKNRELYEQYF. The CDR3 bases are TGTGCCAGCAGCTTGAAAAACAGGGAACTTTACGAGCAGTACTTC.

The rearrangement links TRBV6-1 to TRBJ1-3; D unclear. The CDR3 runs 15 residues. Trimming stripped 3 bases from V and 0 bases from J, with 9 bases between. From germline, CDR1 is MNHNS and CDR2 SASEGT. The DNA for the CDR3 is TGTGCCAGCAGTGAGGAGAATTACTCTGGAAACACCATATATTTT. The encoded protein is CASSEENYSGNTIYF.

The CDR3 spells CASSYSLWRGKEAQYF. The CDR3 nucleotides read TGTGCCAGCAGTTACTCGTTATGGCGGGGGAAGGAGGCGCAGTATTTT. The gene calls are TRBV6-5 and TRBJ2-3, with TRBD2 matching 7 bases. V lost 0 bases, J lost 10 bases, and 13 bases stayed unmatched. In germline, CDR1 is MNHEY, CDR2 SVGAGI. CDR3 length: 16 residues.

This clone appeared a single time. The chain joins TRBV5-1 to TRBJ2-5; 11 positions match TRBD2. The V gene end was trimmed by 4 bases and the J gene end by 3 bases; junction bases not matched to a gene: 5. CDR1 is SGHRS and CDR2 is YFSETQ in the germline V gene. This CDR3 comprises 15 residues. The CDR3 reads CASSGTSGGKETQYF. The CDR3 nucleotides read TGCGCCAGCAGCGGTACTAGCGGGGGAAAAGAGACCCAGTACTTC.

DNA for the CDR3: TGCGCCAGCAGCCAAGTGCAGGGCGGGGACAGGGTCTACGAGCAGTACTTC. Protein: CASSQVQGGDRVYEQYF. The rearrangement links TRBV4-1 to TRBJ2-7; 9 nucleotides align to TRBD1. The CDR3 has 17 amino acids. With V trimmed by 1 base and J by 3 bases, 10 bases remained unmatched. In germline, CDR1 is MGHRA, CDR2 YSYEKL.